Reported below is one T cell receptor (beta chain). The data originate from a study of blood T cell repertoires in COVID-19. Profiled with immunoSEQ multiplex PCR; TCRdb holds only in-frame clones, not every one. Of 200,000 to 250,000 clones in the sample, around 84% were seen once. The CDR3 spans 13 residues. The V end was cut by 6 bases, the J end by 4 bases, with 12 bases between. This chain uses TRBV12-3 or TRBV12-4 with TRBJ2-5, with a tentative D call TRBD1 (5 bases). Material for sequencing was peripheral blood. This receptor was obtained from a middle-aged man with acute or convalescent COVID-19. The CDR3 loop is CASSLQGRETQYF. DNA for the CDR3: TGTGCCAGCAGCCTGCAGGGTCGAGAGACCCAGTACTTC.